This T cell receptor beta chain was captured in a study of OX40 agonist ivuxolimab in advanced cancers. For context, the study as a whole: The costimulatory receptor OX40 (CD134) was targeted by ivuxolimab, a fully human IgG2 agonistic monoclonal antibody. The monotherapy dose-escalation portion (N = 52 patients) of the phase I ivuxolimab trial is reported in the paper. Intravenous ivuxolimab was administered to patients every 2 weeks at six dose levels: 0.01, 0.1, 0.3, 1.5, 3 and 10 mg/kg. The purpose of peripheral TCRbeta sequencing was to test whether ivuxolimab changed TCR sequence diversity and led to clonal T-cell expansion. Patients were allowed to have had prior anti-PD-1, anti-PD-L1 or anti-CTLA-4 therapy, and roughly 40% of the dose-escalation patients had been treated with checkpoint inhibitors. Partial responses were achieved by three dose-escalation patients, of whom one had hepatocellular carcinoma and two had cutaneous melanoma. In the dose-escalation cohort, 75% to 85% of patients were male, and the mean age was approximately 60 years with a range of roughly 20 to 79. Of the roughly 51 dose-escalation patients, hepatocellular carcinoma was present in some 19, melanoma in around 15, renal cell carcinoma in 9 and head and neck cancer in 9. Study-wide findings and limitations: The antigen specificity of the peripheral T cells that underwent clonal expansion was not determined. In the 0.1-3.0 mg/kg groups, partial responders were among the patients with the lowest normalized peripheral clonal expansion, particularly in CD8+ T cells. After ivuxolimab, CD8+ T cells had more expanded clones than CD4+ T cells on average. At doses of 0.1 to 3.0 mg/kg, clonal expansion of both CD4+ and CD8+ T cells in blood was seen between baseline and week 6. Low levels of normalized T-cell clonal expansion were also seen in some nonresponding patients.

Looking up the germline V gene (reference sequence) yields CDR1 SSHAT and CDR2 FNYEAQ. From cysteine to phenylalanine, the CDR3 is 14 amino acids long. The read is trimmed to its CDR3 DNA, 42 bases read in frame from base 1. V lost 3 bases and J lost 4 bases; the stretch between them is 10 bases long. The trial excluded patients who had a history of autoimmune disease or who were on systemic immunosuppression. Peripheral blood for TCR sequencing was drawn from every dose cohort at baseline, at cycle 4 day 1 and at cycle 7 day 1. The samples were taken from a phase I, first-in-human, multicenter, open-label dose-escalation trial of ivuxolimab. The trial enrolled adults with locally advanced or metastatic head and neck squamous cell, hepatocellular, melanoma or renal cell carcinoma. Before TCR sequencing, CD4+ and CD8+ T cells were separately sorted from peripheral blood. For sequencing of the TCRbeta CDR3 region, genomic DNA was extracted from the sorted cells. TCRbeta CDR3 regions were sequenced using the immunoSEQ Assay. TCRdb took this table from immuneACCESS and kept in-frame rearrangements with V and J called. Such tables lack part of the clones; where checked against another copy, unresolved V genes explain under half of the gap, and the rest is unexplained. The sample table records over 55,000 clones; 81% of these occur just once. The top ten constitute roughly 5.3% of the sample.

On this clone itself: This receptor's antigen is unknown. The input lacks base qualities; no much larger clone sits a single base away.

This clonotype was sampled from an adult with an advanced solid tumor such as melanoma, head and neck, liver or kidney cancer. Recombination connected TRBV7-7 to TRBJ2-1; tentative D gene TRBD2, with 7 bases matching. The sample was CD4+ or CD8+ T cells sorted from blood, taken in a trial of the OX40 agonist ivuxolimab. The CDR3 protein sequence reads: CASSLSGTYNEQFF. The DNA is TGTGCCAGCAGCTTGAGCGGGACATACAATGAGCAGTTCTTC.